The clone carrying this T cell receptor beta chain turned up a few times. The antigen remains unidentified. Per the germline V gene, CDR1 is LGHNA and CDR2 is YNFKEQ. The CDR3 sequence is 15 residues long. V was cut by 4 bases and J by 2 bases, with 14 bases left in between. The data derive from a study of response to subunit inactivated influenza vaccine. Whole-study results and caveats: Authors suggested few new T cells are recruited by each seasonal influenza vaccination.

TCRdb reanalysed the RT-PCR reads using MiXCR and keeps one entry per CDR3 protein. The data show under 750,000 distinct CDR3 sequences, approximately 12% seen once. The sequence derives from a man aged 50-59 years who received an inactivated influenza vaccine. The J gene is TRBJ1-1, the V gene TRBV4-2; TRBD1 is a possible D gene (6 bases). This sample comprised PBMCs from blood, obtained on the day of vaccination. The DNA for the CDR3 is TGTGCCAGCAGCCGTCTCCGGGGGGCTAACACTGAAGCTTTCTTT. It encodes CASSRLRGANTEAFF.